This record looks at one T cell receptor (beta chain) sequence and its context. Sequencing was performed with immunoSEQ multiplex PCR; in TCRdb, only in-frame clones are kept and a portion is missing. The sample yields hundreds of thousands of clones, roughly 85% seen once. This entry belongs to a study of blood T cell repertoires in COVID-19. For the study at large: Collection of acute and convalescent COVID-19 samples took place in the United States, Italy and Spain.

Trimming took 2 bases from V and 2 from J; bases not matched to a gene: 4. The CDR3 is 15 residues long. From germline, CDR1 is SGHDT and CDR2 YYEEEE. Sample: peripheral blood. This sequence originates from a man aged 40-49 years with acute or convalescent COVID-19. This chain joins TRBV5-6 and TRBJ1-2; 9 positions agree with TRBD1. The CDR3 region is CASSLPGQGNYGYTF. The DNA of the CDR3 is TGTGCCAGCAGCTTACCGGGACAGGGAAACTATGGCTACACCTTC.